The present T cell receptor (beta chain) was sequenced within a study of T-cell memory formation after mild COVID-19 (dated by TCRdb to the early 2020s). About the study as a whole: TCR sequence clusters from the two donors were largely donor specific. In two donors, T-cell clones that expanded and contracted after mild COVID-19 were followed by sequencing TCRalpha and TCRbeta repertoires longitudinally. Two young, previously healthy adult volunteers, one female and one male, were included in the cohort. On the study overall, not on this receptor specifically: Clones contracting from day 15 to 85 had balanced CD4/CD8 phenotypes, while a second wave expanding from day 15 to 37 was biased towards CD4+. Whether the second-wave clones peaking on day 37 were SARS-CoV-2 specific was not confirmed. Only two mild cases were covered in the study, and larger cohorts including severe cases with pre-infection samples were considered necessary. Contracting CD4+ clones were found mainly in CM and EM memory subsets, while CD8+ clones were enriched in EMRA. Some responding clones were detected in pre-infection memory, which suggested that pre-existing cross-reactive memory T cells had joined the SARS-CoV-2 response.

Its CDR3 holds 15 amino acids, cysteine through phenylalanine. Of all the DNA, just the CDR3 is kept, 45 bases in frame from base 1. From a lookup of the germline V gene (reference sequence), CDR1 and CDR2 are SGHKS and YYEKEE. V is pruned by 5 bases and J by 5 bases, leaving 9 bases of the junction without a gene match. As regards this clonotype: The antigen it recognizes is unknown. Base-call qualities are not available, and no considerably larger clone is one nucleotide away.

Ficoll-Paque density gradient centrifugation was used to isolate PBMCs. Sequenced on an Illumina NovaSeq 6000. cDNA libraries for TCRalpha and TCRbeta were prepared by 5'RACE using constant-segment primers, with sample barcodes and unique molecular identifiers added. RNA was extracted from every sample with Trizol reagent. Libraries were amplified in two PCR steps, with a second sample barcode and Illumina TruSeq adapters added in the second step. The libraries were sequenced on an Illumina NovaSeq using 2 x 150 bp paired-end reads. Turning to the authors' computational methods: Reads were demultiplexed and collapsed into UMI-guided consensus sequences with migec v1.2.7. Using mixcr v2.1.11, UMI consensuses were aligned to TRA and TRB V and J templates and then assembled into clonotypes. Clonotypes were classified as expanded or contracted when called significant by both edgeR and NoisET, with noise models trained on biological replicates. For edgeR calls, the thresholds were a false discovery rate-adjusted p below 0.01 and a log2 fold-change of 1. As an exploratory analysis of dynamics, max-normalized trajectories of the 1000 most abundant clonotypes were examined with PCA combined with hierarchical clustering. The CD4 or CD8 phenotype of responding clones was assigned using the separately sequenced CD4+ and CD8+ repertoires. TCRdb reprocessing: public reads trimmed at Q25 with fastp, clones called with MiXCR, in-frame beta chains kept. Every distinct CDR3 protein forms one entry, paired with its most common genes and DNA. The V and J calls follow TCRdb's processing rather than the paper's. The sample table lists tens of thousands of distinct CDR3 sequences, 25% of them with a count of one. Of the sample, about 40% falls within the top ten clones.

Rearrangement joined TRBV5-5 to TRBJ2-3; 9 central nucleotides agree with TRBD1. Sample: PBMCs or a T cell subset sorted from them (not recorded which). This receptor was identified in a man between 18 and 29 years old who had mild COVID-19 (a few samples of this study predate the infection). The sample titles of this study are shuffled in the database, so cell type and time point are left out; the donor was told from shared clones. The CDR3 loop reads CASRIRDRVLDTQYF. The bases read TGTGCCAGCAGGATCCGGGACAGGGTGTTAGATACGCAGTATTTT.